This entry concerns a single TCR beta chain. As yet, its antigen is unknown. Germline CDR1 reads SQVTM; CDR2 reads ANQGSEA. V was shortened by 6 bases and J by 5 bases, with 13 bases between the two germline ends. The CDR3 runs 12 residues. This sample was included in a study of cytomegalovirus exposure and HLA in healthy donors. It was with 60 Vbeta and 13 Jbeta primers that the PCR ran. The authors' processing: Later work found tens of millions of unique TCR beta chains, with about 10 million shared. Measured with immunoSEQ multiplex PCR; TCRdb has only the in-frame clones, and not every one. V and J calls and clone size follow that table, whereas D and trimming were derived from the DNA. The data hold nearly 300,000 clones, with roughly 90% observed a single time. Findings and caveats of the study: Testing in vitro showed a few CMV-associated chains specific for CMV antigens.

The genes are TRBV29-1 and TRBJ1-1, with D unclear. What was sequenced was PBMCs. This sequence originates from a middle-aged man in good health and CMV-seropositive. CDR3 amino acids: CSVTTWETEAFF. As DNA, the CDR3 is TGCAGCGTCACGACATGGGAGACTGAAGCTTTCTTT.